This T cell receptor beta chain was recovered during a study of CD8 T cells in ankylosing spondylitis. Study-level findings and limits: The clones that were linked to disease were reported to be significantly enriched in matched synovial fluid samples from ankylosing spondylitis patients.

Trimming cost V 3 bases and J 8 bases; bases outside gene matches: 4. The CDR3 is made up of 15 amino acids. Germline V CDR1 and CDR2: KGHDR, SFDVKD. In making TCR beta libraries, quantitative 5'-RACE with molecular barcodes was used. TCRdb redid the calling of the 5' RACE reads with MiXCR, one entry per CDR3 protein. Seen here are 300,000 to 400,000 distinct CDR3 sequences, under 14% observed once, and the top ten hold roughly 9.2%. This clonotype has ten or more counts. Its specificity is not known. This chain joins TRBV24-1 and TRBJ2-1, with 12 bases identical to TRBD1. The specimen sequenced was blood, either unsorted or a sorted T cell fraction (not recorded which). This TCR was recovered from a female donor with ankylosing spondylitis or in good health (not recorded which). The CDR3 DNA follows: TGTGCCACCAGTGATACCGGGACAGGGGGCGATGAGCAGTTCTTC. Protein sequence: CATSDTGTGGDEQFF.